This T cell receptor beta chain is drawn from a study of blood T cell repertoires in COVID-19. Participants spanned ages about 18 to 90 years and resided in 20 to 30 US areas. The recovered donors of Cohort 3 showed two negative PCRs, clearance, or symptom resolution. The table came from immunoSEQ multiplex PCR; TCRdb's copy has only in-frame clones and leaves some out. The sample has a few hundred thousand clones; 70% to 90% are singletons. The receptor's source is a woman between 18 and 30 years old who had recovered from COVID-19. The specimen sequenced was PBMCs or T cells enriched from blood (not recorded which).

CDR3 nucleotides: TGCAGCGTTGAAGATCCTACTAGCGCCATCGACGTTTACGAGCAGTACTTC. Residues: CSVEDPTSAIDVYEQYF. The chain couples TRBV29-1 to TRBJ2-7, with 7 bases identical to TRBD2. CDR3 length equals 17 residues. CDR1 SQVTM and CDR2 ANQGSEA come from the germline V gene. V lost 0 bases to trimming and J lost 4 bases; unmatched junction nucleotides: 15.